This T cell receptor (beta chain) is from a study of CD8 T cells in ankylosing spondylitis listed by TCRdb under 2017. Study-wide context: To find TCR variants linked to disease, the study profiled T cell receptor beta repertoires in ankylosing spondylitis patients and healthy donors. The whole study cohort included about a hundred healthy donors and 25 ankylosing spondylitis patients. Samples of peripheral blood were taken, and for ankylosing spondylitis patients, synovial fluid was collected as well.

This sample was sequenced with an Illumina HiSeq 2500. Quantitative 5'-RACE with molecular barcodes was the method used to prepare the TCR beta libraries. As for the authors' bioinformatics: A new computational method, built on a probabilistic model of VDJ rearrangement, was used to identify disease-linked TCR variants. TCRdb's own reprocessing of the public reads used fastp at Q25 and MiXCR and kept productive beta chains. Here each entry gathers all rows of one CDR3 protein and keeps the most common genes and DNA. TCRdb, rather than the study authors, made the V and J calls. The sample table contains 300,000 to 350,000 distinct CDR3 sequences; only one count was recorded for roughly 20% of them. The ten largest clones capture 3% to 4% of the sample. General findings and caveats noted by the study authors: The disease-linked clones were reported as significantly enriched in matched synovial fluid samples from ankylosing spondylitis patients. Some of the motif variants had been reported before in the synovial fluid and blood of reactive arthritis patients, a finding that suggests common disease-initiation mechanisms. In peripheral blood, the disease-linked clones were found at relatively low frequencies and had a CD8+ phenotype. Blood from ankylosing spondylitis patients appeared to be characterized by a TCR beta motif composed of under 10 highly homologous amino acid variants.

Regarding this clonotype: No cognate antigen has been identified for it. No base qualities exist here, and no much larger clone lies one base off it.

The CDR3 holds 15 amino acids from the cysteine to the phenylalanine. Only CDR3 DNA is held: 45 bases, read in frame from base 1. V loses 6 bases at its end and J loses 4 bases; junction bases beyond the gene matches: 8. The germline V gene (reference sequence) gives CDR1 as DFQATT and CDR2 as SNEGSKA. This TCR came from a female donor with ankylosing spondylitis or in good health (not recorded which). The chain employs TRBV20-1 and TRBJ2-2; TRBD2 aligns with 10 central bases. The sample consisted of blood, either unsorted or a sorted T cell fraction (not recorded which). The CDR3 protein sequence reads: CSAVSGRAGTGELFF. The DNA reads TGCAGTGCAGTCAGCGGGAGGGCGGGCACCGGGGAGCTGTTTTTT.